A single sample is the source of the 20 T cell receptor beta chains below, sequenced in a study of T cells after yellow fever vaccination. One entry per CDR3 protein results from TCRdb running MiXCR on the 5' RACE reads. This sample carries 300,000 to 400,000 distinct CDR3 sequences, roughly an eighth of them seen once, and the ten largest clones take 3% to 4%. The sample in question was CD4+ T cells sorted from PBMCs, obtained 15 days after the yellow fever booster vaccination. The receptors derive from a man aged 18 to 30 who received the YFV17D yellow fever vaccine.

The table lists this clonotype with a few counts. The CDR3: CAISIAGENTGELFF. DNA for the CDR3: TGTGCCATCAGTATAGCGGGGGAGAACACCGGGGAGCTGTTTTTT. V usage is TRBV10-3 and J usage is TRBJ2-2; 9 bases fit TRBD2. This CDR3 spans 15 amino acids. The V gene end was trimmed by 5 bases and the J gene end by 1 base; junction bases not matched to a gene: 2. CDR1 is ENHRY and CDR2 is SYGVKD in the germline V gene.

This clonotype occurred a few times. The chain joins TRBV5-1 to TRBJ1-4; no reliable D call. The CDR3 is 15 amino acids. The germline V gene encodes CDR1 SGHRS and CDR2 YFSETQ. Deletions cut 1 base from V and 3 bases from J, with 10 bases between. The CDR3 loop is CASSLSGYPNEKLFF. In nucleotides, the CDR3 is TGCGCCAGCAGCTTGTCGGGGTACCCTAATGAAAAACTGTTTTTT.

This clonotype was seen ten or more times. The chain recombines TRBV28 with TRBJ1-2; D unresolved. V was pared by 6 bases and J by 0 bases, with 17 bases between. The length of the CDR3 is 16 residues. CDR1 is MDHEN and CDR2 is SYDVKM in the germline V gene. The CDR3 DNA sequence: TGTGCCAGCAGCCCCGGGCTGGGTCCGCCTAACTATGGCTACACCTTC. It yields the protein CASSPGLGPPNYGYTF.

This clonotype occurred a few times. This chain uses TRBV29-1 with TRBJ1-1, with 8 bases matching TRBD1. The germline CDR1 and CDR2 sequences are SQVTM and ANQGSEA. The CDR3 contains 14 residues. Trimming took 0 bases from V and 3 from J; bases not matched to a gene: 3. The CDR3 spells CSVEDDRGHTEAFF. The DNA of the CDR3 is TGCAGCGTTGAAGATGACAGGGGACACACTGAAGCTTTCTTT.

This clonotype was counted a few times. This rearrangement joins TRBV15 to TRBJ2-7, with a tentative D call TRBD1 (5 bases). Per the germline V gene, CDR1 is LNHNV and CDR2 is YYDKDF (reference sequence). The germline V and J ends were trimmed by 4 bases and 0 bases, with 10 bases remaining between them. The CDR3 contains 14 residues. The CDR3 DNA reads as TGTGCCACCAGCACTACAGGTCCCTCCTACGAGCAGTACTTC. Its protein is CATSTTGPSYEQYF. Filled out from reference TRBV15 and TRBJ2-7, the complete variable domain reads DAMVIQNPRYQVTQFGKPVTLSCSQTLNHNVMYWYQQKSSQAPKLLFHYYDKDFNNEADTPDNFQSRRPNTSFCFLDIRSPGLGDTAMYLCATSTTGPSYEQYFGPGTRLTVT.

V usage is TRBV20-1 and J usage is TRBJ1-5; D is uncertain. V lost 7 bases to trimming and J lost 2 bases, with 12 bases between them. The CDR3 extends over 13 amino acids. The germline gives CDR1 DFQATT, CDR2 SNEGSKA (reference sequence). CDR3 DNA sequence: TGCAGTGGGGGTCCCGATGGCAATCAGCCCCAGCATTTT. The encoded protein is CSGGPDGNQPQHF.

This clonotype has only a few counts. The chain links TRBV11-2 to TRBJ2-3; TRBD2 aligns across 10 bases. J gave up 9 bases and V 5 bases, and 5 bases lay outside the gene matches. Germline V CDR1 and CDR2: SGHAT, FQNNGV. This CDR3 spans 13 amino acids. CDR3 sequence reads: CASSPQRGGTQYF. The DNA for the CDR3 is TGTGCCAGCAGCCCGCAGCGGGGGGGCACGCAGTATTTT.

The chain combines TRBV6-1 with TRBJ1-2; D gene uncertain. Trimming took off 4 bases at V and 8 bases at J, with 8 bases between the two ends. In germline, CDR1 is MNHNS, CDR2 SASEGT. CDR3 length: 11 residues. Here the CDR3 reads CASSVREGYTF. Here the CDR3 DNA reads TGTGCCAGCAGTGTGAGGGAAGGCTACACCTTC.

This clonotype was counted only a few times. The chain uses TRBV5-4 and TRBJ2-3; perhaps TRBD2 as D (5 bases). Germline CDR1 and CDR2: SGHNT and YYREEE (reference sequence). The CDR3 covers 15 residues. The V gene lost 5 bases and the J gene lost 5 bases, with 18 bases spanning the gap. Here the CDR3 reads CASSRDGSGEDTQYF. CDR3 bases: TGTGCCAGCAGTCGAGACGGAAGCGGTGAAGATACGCAGTATTTT.

The J gene is TRBJ2-3, the V gene TRBV10-3; 7 positions agree with TRBD2. Trimming removed 10 bases from V and 3 bases from J; junction bases left unmatched: 13. The CDR3 sequence is 15 residues long. Germline V gene data show CDR1 as ENHRY and CDR2 as SYGVKD. Here the CDR3 DNA reads TGTGCCACCACAGGCTTGGGGGGGAAGACAGATACGCAGTATTTT. Its protein is CATTGLGGKTDTQYF.

The J gene is TRBJ2-5, the V gene TRBV5-4, with D uncertain. Germline CDR1 is SGHNT and CDR2 is YYREEE (reference sequence). CDR3 length equals 15 residues. Trimming removed 2 bases from V and 3 bases from J, with 14 bases in between. The DNA for the CDR3 is TGTGCCAGCAGCTTCTCCATGGCCGCCGAAGAGACCCAGTACTTC. Its protein is CASSFSMAAEETQYF.

This clonotype was seen more than once but under ten times. The chain has TRBV29-1 and TRBJ2-3; 8 positions match TRBD2. Germline CDR1 reads SQVTM; CDR2 reads ANQGSEA. This CDR3 is built from 13 residues. Trimming removed 3 bases from V and 1 base from J; junction bases left unmatched: 0. The CDR3 DNA reads TGCAGCGTTGACGGGGGGGGCACAGATACGCAGTATTTT. Amino acids: CSVDGGGTDTQYF.

This clonotype has just a few counts. The chain employs TRBV24-1 and TRBJ2-3, with a possible D match to TRBD1 (6 bases). The CDR3 is 14 amino acids. V was shortened by 4 bases and J by 9 bases, with 16 bases between the two germline ends. Germline V lookup: CDR1 KGHDR, CDR2 SFDVKD. CDR3 sequence: CATSDTRQAGTQYF. The CDR3 region has the DNA TGTGCCACCAGTGACACCCGACAGGCCGGGACGCAGTATTTT.

In its sample, this clonotype was seen a few times. The gene calls are TRBV7-2 and TRBJ1-5; TRBD1 might be the D (5 bases). V lost 3 bases and J lost 1, with 7 bases in between. The CDR3 runs to 14 residues. Germline values: CDR1 SGHTA, CDR2 FQGNSA. CDR3 region: CASSFEGSNQPQHF. In DNA form, the CDR3 reads TGTGCCAGCAGCTTTGAGGGGAGCAATCAGCCCCAGCATTTT.

The chain joins TRBV12-3 or TRBV12-4 to TRBJ2-1, with D possibly TRBD1 on 6 matching bases. The CDR3 is 12 amino acids. The V end lost 5 bases, the J end lost 10 bases, and 12 bases lay between the germline ends. CDR3 in DNA: TGTGCCAGCAGTCGCACAGGGTACGAGCAGTTCTTC. Translating gives CASSRTGYEQFF.

The V and J genes are TRBV7-3 and TRBJ1-3; TRBD1 matches at 7 bases. The germline V gene encodes CDR1 SGHTA and CDR2 FQGTGA. The CDR3 is made up of 16 amino acids. V lost 5 bases, J lost 0 bases, and 7 bases stayed unmatched. The CDR3 DNA is TGTGCCAGCAGCCCCGGCAGGGGGTACTCTGGAAACACCATATATTTT. This sequence encodes CASSPGRGYSGNTIYF.

This clonotype was picked up a small number of times. The chain recombines TRBV12-3 or TRBV12-4 with TRBJ2-4; D is perhaps TRBD2 (5 bases). Trimming cost V 7 bases and J 1 base, with 14 bases left between them. The CDR3 contains 15 residues. The CDR3 here is CASTEGLGAKNIQYF. CDR3 coding DNA: TGTGCCAGCACCGAGGGCCTCGGGGCCAAAAACATTCAGTACTTC.

With respect to this clonotype: One end of the junction varies from germline; a read error may be responsible. The chain uses TRBV30 and TRBJ1-6; 9 positions match TRBD1. This CDR3 spans 16 amino acids. In germline, CDR1 is GTSNPN, CDR2 SVGIG (reference sequence). CDR3: CAWSPYRGHRDSPLHF. In DNA, the CDR3 is TGTGCCTGGAGTCCCTACAGGGGGCACCGGGATTCCCCCCTCCACTTT.

In the case of this clonotype: The CDR3 does not close with the conserved phenylalanine or tryptophan, likely indicating a read error. This chain uses TRBV29-1 with TRBJ1-2; D is uncertain. Germline CDR1 reads SQVTM; CDR2 reads ANQGSEA. This CDR3 contains 15 residues. Trimming removed 4 bases at V and 3 bases at J, with 18 bases between. The CDR3 nucleotides read TGCAGCGTTGCCGTCGTGCCCTTTGGGGACTATGGCTACACCCTC. Amino acids: CSVAVVPFGDYGYTL.

The CDR3 nucleotides are TGTGCCAGCAGCTACCGGGACAGGCCAACCTACGAGCAGTACTTC. Translating gives CASSYRDRPTYEQYF. The chain couples TRBV5-6 to TRBJ2-7; TRBD1 aligns across 8 bases. Germline V gene sequence: CDR1 SGHDT, CDR2 YYEEEE. After removal of 3 bases from V and 2 bases from J, the junction contained 7 bases not matched to a gene. The CDR3 consists of 15 residues.